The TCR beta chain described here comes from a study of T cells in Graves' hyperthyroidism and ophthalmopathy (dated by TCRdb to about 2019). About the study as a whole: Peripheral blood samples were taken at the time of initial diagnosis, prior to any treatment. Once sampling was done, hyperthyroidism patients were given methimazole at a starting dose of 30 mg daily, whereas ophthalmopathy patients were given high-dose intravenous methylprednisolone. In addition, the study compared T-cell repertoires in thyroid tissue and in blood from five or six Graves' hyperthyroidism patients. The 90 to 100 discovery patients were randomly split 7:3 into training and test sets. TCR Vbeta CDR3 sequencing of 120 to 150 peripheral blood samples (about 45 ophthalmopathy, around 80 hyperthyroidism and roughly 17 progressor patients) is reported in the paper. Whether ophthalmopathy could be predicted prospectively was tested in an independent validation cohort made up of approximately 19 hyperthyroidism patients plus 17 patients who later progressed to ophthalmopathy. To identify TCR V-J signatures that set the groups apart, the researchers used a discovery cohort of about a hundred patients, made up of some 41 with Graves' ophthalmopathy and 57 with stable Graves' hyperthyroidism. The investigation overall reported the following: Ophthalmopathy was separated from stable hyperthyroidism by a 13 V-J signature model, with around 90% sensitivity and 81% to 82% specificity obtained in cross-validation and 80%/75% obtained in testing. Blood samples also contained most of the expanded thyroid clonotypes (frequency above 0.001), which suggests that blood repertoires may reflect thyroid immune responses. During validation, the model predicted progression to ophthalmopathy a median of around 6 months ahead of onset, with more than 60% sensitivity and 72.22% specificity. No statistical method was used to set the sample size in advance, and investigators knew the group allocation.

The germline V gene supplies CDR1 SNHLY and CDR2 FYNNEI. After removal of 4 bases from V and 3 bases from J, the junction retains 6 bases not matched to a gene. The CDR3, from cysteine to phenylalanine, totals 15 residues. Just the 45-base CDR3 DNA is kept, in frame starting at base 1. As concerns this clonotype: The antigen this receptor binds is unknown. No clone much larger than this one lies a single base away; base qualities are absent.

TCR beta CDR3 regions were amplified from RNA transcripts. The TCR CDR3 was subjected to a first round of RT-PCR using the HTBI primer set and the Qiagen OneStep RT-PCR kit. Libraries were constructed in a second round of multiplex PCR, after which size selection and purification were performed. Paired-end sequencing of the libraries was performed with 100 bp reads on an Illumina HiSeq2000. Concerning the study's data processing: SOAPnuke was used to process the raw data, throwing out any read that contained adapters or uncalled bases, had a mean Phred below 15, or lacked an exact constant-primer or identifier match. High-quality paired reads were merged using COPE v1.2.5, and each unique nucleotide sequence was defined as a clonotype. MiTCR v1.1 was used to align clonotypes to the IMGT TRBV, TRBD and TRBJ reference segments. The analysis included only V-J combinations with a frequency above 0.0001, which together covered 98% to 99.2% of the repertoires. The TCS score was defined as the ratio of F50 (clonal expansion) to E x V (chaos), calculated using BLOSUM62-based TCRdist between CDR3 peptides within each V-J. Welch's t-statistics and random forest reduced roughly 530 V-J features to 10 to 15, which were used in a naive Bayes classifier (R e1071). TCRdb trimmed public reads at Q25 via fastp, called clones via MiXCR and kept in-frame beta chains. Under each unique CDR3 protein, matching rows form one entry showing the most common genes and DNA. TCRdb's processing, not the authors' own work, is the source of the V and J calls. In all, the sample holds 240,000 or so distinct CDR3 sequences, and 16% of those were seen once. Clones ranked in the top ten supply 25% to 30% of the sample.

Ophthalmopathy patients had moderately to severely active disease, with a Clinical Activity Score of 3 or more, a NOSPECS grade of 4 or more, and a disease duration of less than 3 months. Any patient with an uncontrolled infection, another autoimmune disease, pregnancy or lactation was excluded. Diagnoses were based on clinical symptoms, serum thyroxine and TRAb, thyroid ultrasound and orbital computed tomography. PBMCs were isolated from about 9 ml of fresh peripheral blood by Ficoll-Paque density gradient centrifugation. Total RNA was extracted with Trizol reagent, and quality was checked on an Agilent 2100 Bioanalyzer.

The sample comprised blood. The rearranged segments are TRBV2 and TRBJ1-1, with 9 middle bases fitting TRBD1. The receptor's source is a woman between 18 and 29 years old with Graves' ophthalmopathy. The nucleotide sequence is TGTGCCAGCAGTGTCCGACAGGGGGAGCACACTGAAGCTTTCTTT. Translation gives CASSVRQGEHTEAFF. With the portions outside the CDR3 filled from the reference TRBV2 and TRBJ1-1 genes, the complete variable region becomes EPEVTQTPSHQVTQMGQEVILRCVPISNHLYFYWYRQILGQKVEFLVSFYNNEISEKSEIFDDQFSVERPDGSNFTLKIRSTKLEDSAMYFCASSVRQGEHTEAFFGQGTRLTVV.